The clone carrying this T cell receptor (beta chain) was observed a handful of times. Its antigen is still unknown. The data stem from a study of human T cells and chemical hapten exposure. About the research overall: Slight differences in pooled library volume were the main source of varying TCR yields across samples. Study-wide results and limits: The donor cohort had alopecia, so its immune response may not match that of healthy people.

MiXCR, run by TCRdb on the RACE reads, gives a single entry per CDR3 protein. The table shows over 300,000 distinct CDR3 sequences, with about 5.1% occurring only once. Time point meaning: pre-sensitization, week 0. Described treatment: therapeutic diphenylcyclopropenone sensitization with weekly scalp DPC. Total RNA was extracted from unfractionated whole blood. The origin of this receptor is a woman in her 50s with alopecia areata. Some clones in this sample may be carry-over from other donors' samples. Source: whole blood, taken in connection with sensitization to the hapten diphenylcyclopropenone (DPC).

The CDR3 bases are TGTGCCAGCACCAGACTAGCGGGATCCTACAATGAGCAGTTCTTC. Translating it yields CASTRLAGSYNEQFF. The J gene is TRBJ2-1, the V gene TRBV6-1; TRBD2 agrees at 11 bases. V dropped 7 bases and J dropped 1; count of bases not matched to a gene: 3. The CDR3 has 15 amino acids. From germline, CDR1 is MNHNS and CDR2 SASEGT.